This section outlines one T cell receptor (beta chain) sequence together with its context. As yet, its antigen is unknown. TCRdb's copy holds only in-frame clones and misses some; the assay was immunoSEQ multiplex PCR. The repertoire has 57,000 or so clones, 70% to 85% of them found once; the top ten carry about 4.2%. The sample belongs to a study of radiotherapy plus CTLA-4 blockade in lung cancer. Overall study results and limits: Researchers report tumor-derived TCR clones expanding in blood after radiotherapy plus ipilimumab.

Germline V gives CDR1 SEHNR, CDR2 FQNEAQ (reference sequence). V was trimmed by 4 bases and J by 1 base, leaving 13 bases between them. This CDR3 comprises 16 residues. CTLA-4 blockade using ipilimumab, together with focal radiation, was received by patients with chemo-refractory metastatic non-small-cell lung cancer. This sequence originates from a human donor with non-small cell lung cancer who had a complete response to radiotherapy plus ipilimumab. The chain employs TRBV7-9 and TRBJ1-4; the D is unclear. The material sequenced was peripheral blood, taken from a patient treated with radiotherapy plus ipilimumab. Here the CDR3 reads CASSSRLGVTNEKLFF. CDR3 nucleotides: TGTGCCAGCAGCTCCAGGTTGGGCGTAACTAATGAAAAACTGTTTTTT.